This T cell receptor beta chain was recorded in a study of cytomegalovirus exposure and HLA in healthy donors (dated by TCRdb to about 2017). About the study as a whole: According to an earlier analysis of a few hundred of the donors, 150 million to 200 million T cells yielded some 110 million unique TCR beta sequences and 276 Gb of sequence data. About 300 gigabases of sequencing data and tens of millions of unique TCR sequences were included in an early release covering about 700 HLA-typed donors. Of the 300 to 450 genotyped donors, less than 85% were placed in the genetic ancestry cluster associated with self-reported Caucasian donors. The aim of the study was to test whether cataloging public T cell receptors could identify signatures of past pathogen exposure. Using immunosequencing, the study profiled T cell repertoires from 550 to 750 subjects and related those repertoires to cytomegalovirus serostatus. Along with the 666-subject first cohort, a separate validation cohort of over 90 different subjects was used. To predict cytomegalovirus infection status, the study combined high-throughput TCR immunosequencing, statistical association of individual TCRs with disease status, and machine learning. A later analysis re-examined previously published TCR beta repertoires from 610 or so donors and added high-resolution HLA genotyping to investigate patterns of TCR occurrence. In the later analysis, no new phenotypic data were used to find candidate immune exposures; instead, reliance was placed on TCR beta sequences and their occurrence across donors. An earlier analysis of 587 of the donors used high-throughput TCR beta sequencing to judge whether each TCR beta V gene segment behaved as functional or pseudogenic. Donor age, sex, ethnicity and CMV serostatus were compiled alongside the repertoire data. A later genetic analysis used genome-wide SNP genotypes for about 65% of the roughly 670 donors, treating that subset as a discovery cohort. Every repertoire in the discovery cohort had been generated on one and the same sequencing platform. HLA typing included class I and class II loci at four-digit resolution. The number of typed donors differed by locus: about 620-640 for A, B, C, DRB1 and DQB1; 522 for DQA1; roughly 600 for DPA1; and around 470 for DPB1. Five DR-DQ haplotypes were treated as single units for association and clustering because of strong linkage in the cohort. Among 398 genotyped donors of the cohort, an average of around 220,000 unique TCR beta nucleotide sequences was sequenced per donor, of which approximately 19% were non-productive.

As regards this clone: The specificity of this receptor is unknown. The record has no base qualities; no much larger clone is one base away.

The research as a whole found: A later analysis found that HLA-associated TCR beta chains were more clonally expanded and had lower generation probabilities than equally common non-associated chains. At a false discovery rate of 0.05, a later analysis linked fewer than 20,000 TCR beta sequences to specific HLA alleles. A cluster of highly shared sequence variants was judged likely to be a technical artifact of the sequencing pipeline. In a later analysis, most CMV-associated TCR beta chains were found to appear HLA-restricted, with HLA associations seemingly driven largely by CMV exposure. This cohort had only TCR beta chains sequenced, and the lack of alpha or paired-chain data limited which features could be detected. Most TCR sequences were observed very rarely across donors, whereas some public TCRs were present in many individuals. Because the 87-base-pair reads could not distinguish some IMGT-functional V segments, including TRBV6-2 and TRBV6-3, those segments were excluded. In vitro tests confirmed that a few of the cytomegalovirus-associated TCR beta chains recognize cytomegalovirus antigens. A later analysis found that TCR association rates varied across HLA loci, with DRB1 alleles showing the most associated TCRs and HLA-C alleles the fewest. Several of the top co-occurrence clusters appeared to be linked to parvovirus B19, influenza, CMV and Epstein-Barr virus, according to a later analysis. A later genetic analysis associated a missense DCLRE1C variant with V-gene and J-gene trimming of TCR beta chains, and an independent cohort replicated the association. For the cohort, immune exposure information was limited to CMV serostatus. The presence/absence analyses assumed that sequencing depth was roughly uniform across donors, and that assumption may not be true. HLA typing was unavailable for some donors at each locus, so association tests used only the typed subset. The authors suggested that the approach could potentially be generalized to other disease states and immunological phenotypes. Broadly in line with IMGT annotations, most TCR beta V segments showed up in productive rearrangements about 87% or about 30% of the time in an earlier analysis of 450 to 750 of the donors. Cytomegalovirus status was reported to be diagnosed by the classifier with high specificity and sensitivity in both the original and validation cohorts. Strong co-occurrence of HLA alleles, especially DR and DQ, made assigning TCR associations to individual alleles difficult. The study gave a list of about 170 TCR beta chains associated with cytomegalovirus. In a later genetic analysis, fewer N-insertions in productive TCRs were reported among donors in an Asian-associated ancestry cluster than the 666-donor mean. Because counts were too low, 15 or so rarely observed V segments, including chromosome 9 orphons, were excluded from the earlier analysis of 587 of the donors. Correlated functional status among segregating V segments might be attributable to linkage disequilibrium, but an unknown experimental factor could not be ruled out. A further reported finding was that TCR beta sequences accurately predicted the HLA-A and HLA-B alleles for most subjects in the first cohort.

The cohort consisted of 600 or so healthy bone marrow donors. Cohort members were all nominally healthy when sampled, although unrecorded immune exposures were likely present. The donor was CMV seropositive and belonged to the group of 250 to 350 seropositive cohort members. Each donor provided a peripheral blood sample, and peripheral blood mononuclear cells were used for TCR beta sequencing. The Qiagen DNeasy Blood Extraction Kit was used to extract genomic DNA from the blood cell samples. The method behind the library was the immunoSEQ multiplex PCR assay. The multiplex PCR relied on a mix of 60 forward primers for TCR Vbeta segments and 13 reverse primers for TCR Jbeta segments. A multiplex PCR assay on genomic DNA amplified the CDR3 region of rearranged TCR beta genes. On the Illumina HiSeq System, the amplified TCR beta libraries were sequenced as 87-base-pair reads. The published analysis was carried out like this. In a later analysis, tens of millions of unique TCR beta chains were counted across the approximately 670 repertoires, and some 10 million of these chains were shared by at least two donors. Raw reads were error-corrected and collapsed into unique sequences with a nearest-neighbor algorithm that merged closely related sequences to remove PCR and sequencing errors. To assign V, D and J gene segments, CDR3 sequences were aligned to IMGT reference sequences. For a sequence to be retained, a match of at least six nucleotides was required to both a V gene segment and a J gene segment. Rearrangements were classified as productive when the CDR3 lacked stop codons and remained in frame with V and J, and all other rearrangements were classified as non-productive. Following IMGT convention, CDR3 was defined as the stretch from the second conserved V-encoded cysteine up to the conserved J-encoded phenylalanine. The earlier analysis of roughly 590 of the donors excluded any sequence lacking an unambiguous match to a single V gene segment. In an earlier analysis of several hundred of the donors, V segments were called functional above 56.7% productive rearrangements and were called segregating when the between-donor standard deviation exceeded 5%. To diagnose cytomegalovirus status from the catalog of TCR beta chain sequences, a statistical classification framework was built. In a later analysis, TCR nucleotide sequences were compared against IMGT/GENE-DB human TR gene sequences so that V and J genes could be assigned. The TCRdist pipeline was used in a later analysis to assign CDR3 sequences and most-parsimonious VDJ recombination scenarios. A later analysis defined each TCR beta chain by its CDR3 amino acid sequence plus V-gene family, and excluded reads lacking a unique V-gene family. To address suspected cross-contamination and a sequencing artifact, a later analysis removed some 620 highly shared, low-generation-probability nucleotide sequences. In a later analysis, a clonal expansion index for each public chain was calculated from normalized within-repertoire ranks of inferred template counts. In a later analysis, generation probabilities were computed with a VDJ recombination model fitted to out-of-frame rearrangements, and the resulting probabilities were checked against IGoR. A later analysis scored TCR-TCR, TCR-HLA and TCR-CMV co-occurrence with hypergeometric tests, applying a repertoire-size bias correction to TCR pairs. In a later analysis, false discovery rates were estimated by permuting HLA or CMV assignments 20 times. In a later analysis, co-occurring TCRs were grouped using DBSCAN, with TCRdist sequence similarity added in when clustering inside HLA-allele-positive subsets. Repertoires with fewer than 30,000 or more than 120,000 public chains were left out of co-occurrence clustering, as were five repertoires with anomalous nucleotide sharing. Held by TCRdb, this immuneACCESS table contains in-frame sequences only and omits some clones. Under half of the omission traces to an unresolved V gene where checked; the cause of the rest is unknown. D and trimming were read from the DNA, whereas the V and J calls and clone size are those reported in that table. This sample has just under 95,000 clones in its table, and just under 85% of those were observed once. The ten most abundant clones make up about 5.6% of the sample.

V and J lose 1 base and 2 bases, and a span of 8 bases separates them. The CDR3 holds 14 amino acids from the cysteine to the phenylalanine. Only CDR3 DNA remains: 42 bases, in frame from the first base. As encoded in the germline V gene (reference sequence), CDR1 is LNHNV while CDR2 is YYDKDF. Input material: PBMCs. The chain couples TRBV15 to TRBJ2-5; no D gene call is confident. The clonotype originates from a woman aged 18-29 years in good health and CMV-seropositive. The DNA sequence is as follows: TGTGCCACCAGCAGAGTTCCCAAACAAGAGACCCAGTACTTC. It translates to CATSRVPKQETQYF.